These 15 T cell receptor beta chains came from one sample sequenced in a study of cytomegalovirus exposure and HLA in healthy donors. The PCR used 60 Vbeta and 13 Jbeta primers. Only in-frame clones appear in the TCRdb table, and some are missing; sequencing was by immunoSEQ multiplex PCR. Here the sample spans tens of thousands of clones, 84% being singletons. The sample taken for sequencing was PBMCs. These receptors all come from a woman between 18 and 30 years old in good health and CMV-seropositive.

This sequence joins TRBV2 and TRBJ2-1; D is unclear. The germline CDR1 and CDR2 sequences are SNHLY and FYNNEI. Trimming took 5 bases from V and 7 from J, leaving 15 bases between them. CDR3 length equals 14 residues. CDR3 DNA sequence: TGTGCCAGCAGTAGGTCAGTGACGAGGAATGAGCAGTTCTTC. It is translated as CASSRSVTRNEQFF.

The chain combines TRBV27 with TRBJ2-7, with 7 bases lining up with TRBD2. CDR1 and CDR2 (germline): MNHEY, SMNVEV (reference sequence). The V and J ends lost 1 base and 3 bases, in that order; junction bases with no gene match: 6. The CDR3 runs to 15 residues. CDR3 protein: CASSLWASGLYEQYF. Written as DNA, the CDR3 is TGTGCCAGCAGTTTATGGGCTAGCGGCCTCTACGAGCAGTACTTC.

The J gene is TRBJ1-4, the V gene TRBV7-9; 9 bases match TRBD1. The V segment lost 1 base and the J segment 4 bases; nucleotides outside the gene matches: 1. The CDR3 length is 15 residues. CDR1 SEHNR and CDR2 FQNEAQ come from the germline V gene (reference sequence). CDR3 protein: CASSLDRGRNEKLFF. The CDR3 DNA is TGTGCCAGCAGCTTAGACAGGGGGCGTAATGAAAAACTGTTTTTT.

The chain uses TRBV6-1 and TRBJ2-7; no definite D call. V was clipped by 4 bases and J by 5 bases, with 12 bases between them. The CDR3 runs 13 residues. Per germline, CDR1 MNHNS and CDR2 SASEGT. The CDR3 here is CASSGAGRNEQYF. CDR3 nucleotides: TGTGCCAGCAGTGGGGCAGGAAGGAACGAGCAGTACTTC.

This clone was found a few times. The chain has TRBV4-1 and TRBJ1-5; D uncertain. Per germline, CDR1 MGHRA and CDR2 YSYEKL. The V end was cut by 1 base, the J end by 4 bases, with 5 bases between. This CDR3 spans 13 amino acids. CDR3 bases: TGCGCCAGCAGCCAAGTCAGAAATCAGCCCCAGCATTTT. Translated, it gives CASSQVRNQPQHF.

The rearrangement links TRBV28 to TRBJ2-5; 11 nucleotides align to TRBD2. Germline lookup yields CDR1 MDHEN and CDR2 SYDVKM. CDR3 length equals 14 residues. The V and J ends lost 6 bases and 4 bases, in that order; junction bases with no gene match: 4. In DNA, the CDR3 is TGTGCCAGCAGCTCCGGGACTAGCGGAGAGACCCAGTACTTC. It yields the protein CASSSGTSGETQYF.

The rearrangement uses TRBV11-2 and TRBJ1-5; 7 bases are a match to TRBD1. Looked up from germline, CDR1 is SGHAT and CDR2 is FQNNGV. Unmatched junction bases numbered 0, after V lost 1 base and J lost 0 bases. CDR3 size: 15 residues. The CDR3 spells CASSLGQGSNQPQHF. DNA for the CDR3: TGTGCCAGCAGCTTAGGACAGGGTAGCAATCAGCCCCAGCATTTT.

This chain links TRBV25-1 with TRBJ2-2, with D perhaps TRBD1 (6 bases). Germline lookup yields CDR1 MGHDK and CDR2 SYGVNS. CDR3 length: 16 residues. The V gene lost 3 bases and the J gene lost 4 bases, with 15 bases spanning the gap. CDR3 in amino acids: CASSDPRQDRTGELFF. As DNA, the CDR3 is TGTGCCAGCAGTGACCCCAGACAGGACCGCACCGGGGAGCTGTTTTTT.

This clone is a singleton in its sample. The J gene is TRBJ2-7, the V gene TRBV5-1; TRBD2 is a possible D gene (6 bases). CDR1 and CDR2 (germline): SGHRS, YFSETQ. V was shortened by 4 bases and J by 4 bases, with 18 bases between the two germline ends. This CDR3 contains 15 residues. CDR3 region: CASSPAGTSIYEQYF. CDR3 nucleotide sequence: TGCGCCAGCAGCCCAGCCGGGACTTCTATTTACGAGCAGTACTTC.

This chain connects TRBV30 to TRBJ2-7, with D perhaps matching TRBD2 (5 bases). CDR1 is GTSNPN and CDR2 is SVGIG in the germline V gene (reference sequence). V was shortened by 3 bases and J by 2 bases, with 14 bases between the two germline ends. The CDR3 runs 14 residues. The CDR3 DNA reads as TGTGCCTGGAGCGGAGGCGGCAGACCCTACGAGCAGTACTTC. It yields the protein CAWSGGGRPYEQYF.

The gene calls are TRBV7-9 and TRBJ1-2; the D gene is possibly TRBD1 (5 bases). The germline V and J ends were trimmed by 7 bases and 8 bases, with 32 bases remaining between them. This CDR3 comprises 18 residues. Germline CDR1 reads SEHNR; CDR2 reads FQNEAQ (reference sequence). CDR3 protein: CASTVGGVRALIPGGYTF. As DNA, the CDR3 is TGTGCCAGCACCGTGGGGGGGGTTCGGGCCCTCATACCAGGGGGCTACACCTTC.

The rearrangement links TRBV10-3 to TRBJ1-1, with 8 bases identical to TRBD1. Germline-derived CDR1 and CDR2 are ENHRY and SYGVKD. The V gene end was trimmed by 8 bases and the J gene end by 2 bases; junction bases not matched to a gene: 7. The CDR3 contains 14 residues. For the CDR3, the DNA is TGTGCCATCTCGAGACAGGGGCCAAACACTGAAGCTTTCTTT. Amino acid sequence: CAISRQGPNTEAFF.

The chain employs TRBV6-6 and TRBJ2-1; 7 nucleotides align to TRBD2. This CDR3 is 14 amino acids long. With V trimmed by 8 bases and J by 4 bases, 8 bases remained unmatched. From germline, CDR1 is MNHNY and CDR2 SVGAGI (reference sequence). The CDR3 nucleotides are TGTGCCAGCTGGCGGGGAGGGATTTACAATGAGCAGTTCTTC. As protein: CASWRGGIYNEQFF.

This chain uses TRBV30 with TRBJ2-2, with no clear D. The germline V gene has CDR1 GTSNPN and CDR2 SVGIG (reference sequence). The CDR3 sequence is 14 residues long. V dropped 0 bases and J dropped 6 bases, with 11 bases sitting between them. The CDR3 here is CAWSVEARAGELFF. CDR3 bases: TGTGCCTGGAGTGTAGAGGCCCGCGCCGGGGAGCTGTTTTTT.

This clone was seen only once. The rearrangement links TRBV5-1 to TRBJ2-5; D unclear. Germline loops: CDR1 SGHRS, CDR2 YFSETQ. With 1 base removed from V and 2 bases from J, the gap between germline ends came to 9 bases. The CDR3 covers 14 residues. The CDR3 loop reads CASSLMRIQETQYF. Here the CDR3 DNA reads TGCGCCAGCAGCTTGATGCGGATTCAAGAGACCCAGTACTTC.